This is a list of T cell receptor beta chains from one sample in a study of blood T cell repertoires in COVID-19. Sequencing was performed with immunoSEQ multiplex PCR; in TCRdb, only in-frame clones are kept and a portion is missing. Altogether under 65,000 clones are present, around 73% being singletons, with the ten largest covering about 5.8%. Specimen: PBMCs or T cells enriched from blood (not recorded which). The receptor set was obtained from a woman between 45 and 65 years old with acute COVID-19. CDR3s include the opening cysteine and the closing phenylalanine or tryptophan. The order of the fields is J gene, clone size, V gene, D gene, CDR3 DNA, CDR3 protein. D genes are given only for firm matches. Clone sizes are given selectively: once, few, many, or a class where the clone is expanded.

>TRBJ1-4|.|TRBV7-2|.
TGTGCCAGCAGCTTAGTGACAGGCATCAATGAAAAACTGTTTTTT
CASSLVTGINEKLFF
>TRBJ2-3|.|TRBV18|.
TGTGCCAGCTCAGGAACAGGGCTGGCAGATACGCAGTATTTT
CASSGTGLADTQYF
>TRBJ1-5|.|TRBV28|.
TGTGCCAGTCGGTATAGCAATCAGCCCCAGCATTTT
CASRYSNQPQHF
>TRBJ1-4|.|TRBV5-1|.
TGCGCCAGCAGCTTGGGGAGTAATGAAAAACTGTTTTTT
CASSLGSNEKLFF
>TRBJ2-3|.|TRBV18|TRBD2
TGTGCCAGCTCACCCCCTGGACTAGCGGGGGCCCTAGATACGCAGTATTTT
CASSPPGLAGALDTQYF
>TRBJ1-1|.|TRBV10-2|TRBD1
TGCGCCAGCAGTGATTCGGGGACAGGGATTGAAGCTTTCTTT
CASSDSGTGIEAFF
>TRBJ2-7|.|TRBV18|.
TGTGCCAGCTCACCAGCGGGACGGATCTACGAGCAGTACTTC
CASSPAGRIYEQYF
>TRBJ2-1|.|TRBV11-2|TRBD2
TGTGCCAGCAGCTTAGAGGGGGGGGCCTACAATGAGCAGTTCTTC
CASSLEGGAYNEQFF
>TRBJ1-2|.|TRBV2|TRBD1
TGTGCCAGCGGACAGGGGGCAAGTAACTATGGCTACACCTTC
CASGQGASNYGYTF
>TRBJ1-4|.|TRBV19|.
TGTGCCAGTACGCAGGGGACTGAAAAACTGTTTTTT
CASTQGTEKLFF
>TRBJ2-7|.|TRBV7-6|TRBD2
TGTGCCAGCAGCTCAACCGGGACTAGCGGGGAAATGTACTTC
CASSSTGTSGEMYF
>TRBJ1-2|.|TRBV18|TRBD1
TGTGCCAGCTCACCAGACAGGGGGGACTATGGCTACACCTTC
CASSPDRGDYGYTF
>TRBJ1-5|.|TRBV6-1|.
TGTGCCAGCAGTGAGCGAAGGGGCCATCAAAGCAATCAGCCCCAGCATTTT
CASSERRGHQSNQPQHF
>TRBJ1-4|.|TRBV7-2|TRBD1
TGTGCCAGCAGCTTAGGGACAGGGCGTAATGAAAAACTGTTTTTT
CASSLGTGRNEKLFF
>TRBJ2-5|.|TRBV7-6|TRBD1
TGTGCCAGCAGCTTAGGAGGACAGGGGCAAGAGACCCAGTACTTC
CASSLGGQGQETQYF
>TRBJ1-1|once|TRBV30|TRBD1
TGTGCCTGGAGTCCCCTCGGACAGGGGAGTTCTGAAGCTTTCTTT
CAWSPLGQGSSEAFF
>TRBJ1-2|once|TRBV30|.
TGTGCCTGGATGCAGGGCAACTATGGCTACACCTTC
CAWMQGNYGYTF
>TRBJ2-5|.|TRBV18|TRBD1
TGTGCCAGCTCACCTAACAGGGGCCAAGAGACCCAGTACTTC
CASSPNRGQETQYF
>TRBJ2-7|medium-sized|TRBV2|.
TGTGCCAGCACTTCACAGGGAACACGCTCCTACGAGCAGTACTTC
CASTSQGTRSYEQYF
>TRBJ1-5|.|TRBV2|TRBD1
TGTGCCAGCAGCCAACAGGGGAACAATCAGCCCCAGCATTTT
CASSQQGNNQPQHF
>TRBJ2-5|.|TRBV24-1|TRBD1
TGTGCCACCAGTGGTGCCCTCGGGACAGGCCAAAGGGAGACCCAGTACTTC
CATSGALGTGQRETQYF